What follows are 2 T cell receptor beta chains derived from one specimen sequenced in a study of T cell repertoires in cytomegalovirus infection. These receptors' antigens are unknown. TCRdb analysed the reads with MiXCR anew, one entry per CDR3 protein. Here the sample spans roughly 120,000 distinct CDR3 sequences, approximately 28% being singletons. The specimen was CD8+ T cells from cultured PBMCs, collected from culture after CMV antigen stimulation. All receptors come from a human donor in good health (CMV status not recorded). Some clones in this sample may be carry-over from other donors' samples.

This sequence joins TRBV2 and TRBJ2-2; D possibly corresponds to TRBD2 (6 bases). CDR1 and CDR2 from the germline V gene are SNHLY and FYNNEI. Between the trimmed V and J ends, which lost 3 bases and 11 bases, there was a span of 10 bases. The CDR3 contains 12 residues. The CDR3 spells CASSDPGLELFF. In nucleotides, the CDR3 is TGTGCCAGCAGTGACCCCGGACTAGAGCTGTTTTTT. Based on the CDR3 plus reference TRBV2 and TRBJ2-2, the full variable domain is EPEVTQTPSHQVTQMGQEVILRCVPISNHLYFYWYRQILGQKVEFLVSFYNNEISEKSEIFDDQFSVERPDGSNFTLKIRSTKLEDSAMYFCASSDPGLELFFGEGSRLTVL.

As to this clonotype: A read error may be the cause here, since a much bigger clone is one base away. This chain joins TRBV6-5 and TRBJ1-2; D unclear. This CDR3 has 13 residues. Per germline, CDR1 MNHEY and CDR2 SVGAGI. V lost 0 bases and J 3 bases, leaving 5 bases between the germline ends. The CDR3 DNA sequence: TGTGCCAGCAGTTACTCGCGGGACTATGGCTACACCTTC. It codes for CASSYSRDYGYTF.